This T cell receptor beta chain originates from a study of PD-L1 blockade in urothelial cancer. This clone was recorded a few times. This CDR3 comprises 14 residues. Trimming removed 1 base at V and 0 bases at J, with 6 bases between. The germline V gene has CDR1 SEHNR and CDR2 FQNEAQ (reference sequence). Between 1 and 8 samples per patient were obtained, pretreatment and on-treatment. Assay: immunoSEQ multiplex PCR; the TCRdb copy retains only in-frame clones and omits some. The sample holds about 84,000 clones, around 80% seen once. The chain couples TRBV7-9 to TRBJ1-1, with D perhaps TRBD1 (5 bases). The TCR sequence derives from a man aged 70-80 years with urothelial cancer. Sequences were derived from PBMCs, sampled around atezolizumab (anti-PD-L1) treatment. Here the CDR3 reads CASSLVTVNTEAFF. CDR3 coding DNA: TGTGCCAGCAGCTTAGTGACAGTGAACACTGAAGCTTTCTTT.